This T cell receptor beta chain was sequenced in a study of T cell clones after liver transplantation. Study conclusions and caveats: Graft donor-reactive T cells possibly entered the graft instead of undergoing deletion.

The data were produced by immunoSEQ multiplex PCR, yet TCRdb's version contains in-frame clones alone and is incomplete. This sample yields tens of thousands of clones, of which 75% to 90% are seen a single time; approximately 0.73% belongs to the top ten. CD3+CD4+ and CD3+CD8+ cells were FACS-sorted from thawed unstimulated PBMCs. A word on this clone: As yet, its antigen is unknown.

The CDR3 length is 15 residues. V lost 3 bases and J lost 2; bases outside the gene matches: 7. Per the germline V gene, CDR1 is MDHEN and CDR2 is SYDVKM. The source material was CD4+ T cells from blood, sampled 12 months after liver transplant. The rearrangement links TRBV28 to TRBJ2-7; 7 bases match TRBD2. This TCR came from a human patient who received a liver transplant. The graft donor may be the source of some T cells. The CDR3 loop reads CASSFTRGSTYEQYF. CDR3 nucleotide sequence: TGTGCCAGCAGTTTCACTCGCGGGAGTACCTACGAGCAGTACTTC. The variable domain in full, with the rest retrieved from reference TRBV28 and TRBJ2-7, is DVKVTQSSRYLVKRTGEKVFLECVQDMDHENMFWYRQDPGLGLRLIYFSYDVKMKEKGDIPEGYSVSREKKERFSLILESASTNQTSMYLCASSFTRGSTYEQYFGPGTRLTVT.